This T cell receptor (beta chain) was sequenced during a study of T-cell memory formation after mild COVID-19 (dated by TCRdb to the early 2020s). Some background on the complete study: TCR sequence clusters from the two donors were found to be largely donor specific. T-cell clones expanding and contracting after mild COVID-19 in two donors were tracked by longitudinal TCRalpha and TCRbeta repertoire sequencing. The cohort was made up of two young adult volunteers, one female and one male, who were previously healthy. Study-wide findings and limitations: Contracting CD4+ clones turned up mainly in the CM and EM memory subsets, whereas EMRA was where CD8+ clones were enriched. Clones contracting from day 15 to 85 had balanced CD4/CD8 phenotypes, while a second wave expanding from day 15 to 37 was biased towards CD4+. Some responding clones were detected in pre-infection memory, which suggested that pre-existing cross-reactive memory T cells had joined the SARS-CoV-2 response. SARS-CoV-2 specificity was not confirmed for the second-wave clones peaking on day 37. The study included only a couple of mild cases, and larger cohorts that include severe cases with pre-infection samples were judged to be necessary.

The sequencing machine was an Illumina NovaSeq 6000. TCRalpha and TCRbeta cDNA libraries were built by 5'RACE with constant-segment primers, adding sample barcodes and unique molecular identifiers. RNA was extracted from every sample with Trizol reagent. Libraries were amplified in two PCR steps, with a second sample barcode and Illumina TruSeq adapters added in the second step. Libraries were sequenced on an Illumina NovaSeq with 2 x 150 bp paired-end reads. Processing in the source paper ran as follows. Demultiplexing of reads and collapsing into UMI-guided consensus sequences were performed with migec v1.2.7. Using mixcr v2.1.11, UMI consensuses were aligned to TRA and TRB V and J templates and then assembled into clonotypes. A clonotype was counted as expanded or contracted only when both edgeR and NoisET called the clonotype significant, with the noise models trained on biological replicates. For edgeR calls, a false discovery rate-adjusted p below 0.01 and a log2 fold-change threshold of 1 were applied. PCA with hierarchical clustering of max-normalized trajectories of the 1000 most abundant clonotypes was used as exploratory dynamics analysis. Separately sequenced CD4+ and CD8+ repertoires were used to assign the CD4 or CD8 phenotype of responding clones. TCRdb handled the public reads itself, with Q25 trimming in fastp and clone calling in MiXCR, and kept productive beta chains. Identical CDR3 protein sequences are pooled into one entry, listed with their most common genes and DNA. These V and J calls derive from TCRdb rather than the authors' analysis. The sample profile shows 350,000 to 450,000 distinct CDR3 sequences; approximately 20% of them were found once. More than 8% of the sample is in the top ten clones.

A note on this clonotype: Its antigen is unknown. Base qualities were left out, and no much larger clone turns up one base away.

Ficoll-Paque density gradient centrifugation was used to isolate PBMCs. Trimming leaves V shorter by 5 bases and J shorter by 3 bases, with the junction holding 6 bases beyond the gene matches. Reading from cysteine to phenylalanine, the CDR3 counts 15 amino acids. Only the CDR3 DNA stays, 45 bases, in frame from base 1. CDR1 and CDR2 (SQVTM, ANQGSEA) derive from the germline V gene. The TCR originated in an adult woman who had mild COVID-19 (a few samples of this study predate the infection). The sample titles of this study are shuffled in the database, so cell type and time point are left out; the donor was told from shared clones. Sequencing was performed on PBMCs or a T cell subset sorted from them (not recorded which). The chain joins TRBV29-1 to TRBJ2-2; 10 bases in between match TRBD1. The CDR3 in this case is CSVLMGQGYTGELFF. The DNA reads TGCAGCGTTCTTATGGGACAGGGGTACACCGGGGAGCTGTTTTTT.